These 27 T cell receptor beta chains were sequenced from one sample in a study of T cell clonality in common variable immunodeficiency. Using immunoSEQ multiplex PCR, the repertoire was profiled, and TCRdb retains in-frame clones only, with some absent. This sample shows approximately 20,000 clones and no singletons; approximately 2.5% rests with the ten largest. General study results and limits: Fewer deletions and N-nucleotide insertions were reportedly seen in common variable immunodeficiency TCR beta sequences.

Which antigens these TCRs recognize remains unknown. The sequenced sample was peripheral blood mononuclear cells. These receptors originate from a human donor with common variable immunodeficiency.

This clone was picked up a small number of times. The read ends 3 residues before the CDR3 terminus; that terminus is restored from the germline J gene. This chain uses TRBV5-1 with TRBJ2-5; 14 bases are shared with TRBD2. The germline gives CDR1 SGHRS, CDR2 YFSETQ. V trimming: 0 bases; J trimming: 1 base; junction bases outside the gene matches: 2. The CDR3 spans 17 residues. The DNA read from the CDR3 is TGCGCCAGCAGCTTGGGACTAGCGGGAGGGTCCCAAGAGACC. Its translation is CASSLGLAGGSQET. The entire CDR3 sequence reads CASSLGLAGGSQETQYF.

The sample holds a few counts of this clone. The read terminates 3 residues before the CDR3 end, so the remaining end is supplied by the germline J gene. The rearrangement links TRBV19 to TRBJ1-5, with TRBD1 identical over 8 bases. Germline trimming cut 7 bases from V and 5 bases from J; bases unmatched to any gene: 10. The CDR3 sequence is 15 residues long. CDR1 is LNHDA, CDR2 SQIVND, per germline (reference sequence). CDR3 amino acids: CASTPRDRTHQPQHF. Partial CDR3 DNA: TGTGCCAGTACCCCCCGGGACAGGACTCATCAGCCC.

This clone has just a few counts. The read finishes 3 residues shy of the CDR3 end, and the germline J gene is used to complete it. The chain employs TRBV2 and TRBJ1-5; D is possibly TRBD1 (5 bases). Trimming removed 5 bases at V and 2 bases at J, with 10 bases between. The CDR3 length is 14 residues. CDR1 is SNHLY and CDR2 is FYNNEI in the germline V gene. CDR3 DNA (partial): TGTGCCAGCAGTTCGGTAGGGGGCAATCAGCCC. It translates to CASSSVGGNQP. The CDR3 reads in full as CASSSVGGNQPQHF.

In this sample, this clone turned up many times. CDR3 residues: CALPQAGYYNEQFF. Incomplete CDR3 DNA: TGTGCCCTCCCTCAAGCAGGGTACTACAATGAG. The V call is TRBV7-9, the J call TRBJ2-1, with D tentatively TRBD1 (5 bases). The CDR3 end is not reached by the read, which stops 3 residues before it; the germline J gene fills it in. The CDR3 covers 14 residues. The germline V gene encodes CDR1 SEHNR and CDR2 FQNEAQ (reference sequence). The ends were cut back, 11 bases at V and 3 bases at J, with 17 bases in the middle.

This clone came up many times. The CDR3 goes on 3 residues after the read ends, and that part is filled in from the germline J gene. The chain combines TRBV4-1 with TRBJ2-3; D is perhaps TRBD1 (5 bases). Germline V lookup: CDR1 MGHRA, CDR2 YSYEKL. V was cut by 0 bases and J by 2 bases, with 9 bases left in between. The CDR3 spans 15 residues. CDR3 protein: CASSQDGHITDTQYF. CDR3 bases read: TGCGCCAGCAGCCAAGATGGACACATCACAGATACG.

This clone was counted a few times. The read ends 3 residues before the CDR3 terminus; that terminus is restored from the germline J gene. The chain combines TRBV5-1 with TRBJ2-1, with TRBD2 identical over 13 bases. Germline V gene data show CDR1 as SGHRS and CDR2 as YFSETQ. The CDR3 length is 16 residues. With 3 bases clipped from V and 7 bases from J, the junction kept 7 bases outside the gene matches. The CDR3 loop reads CASSSGLAGFGNEQFF. The covered CDR3 bases are TGCGCCAGCAGCTCGGGACTAGCGGGATTCGGGAATGAG.

This clone was detected many times. The CDR3: CSASRTGGDTEAFF. The CDR3 DNA, read in part, is TGCAGTGCTAGCCGAACAGGGGGGGACACTGAA. V usage is TRBV20-1 and J usage is TRBJ1-1; 8 nucleotides agree with TRBD1. The observed sequence ends 3 residues before the CDR3 terminus, with the missing tail filled in from the germline J gene. There are 14 residues in the CDR3. Losses at the gene ends were 3 bases for V and 3 bases for J; bases not matched to a gene: 6. Germline V gene data show CDR1 as DFQATT and CDR2 as SNEGSKA (reference sequence).

This clone showed up just a few times. The CDR3 is cut off 3 residues early in the read; its end comes from the germline J gene. The chain employs TRBV7-8 and TRBJ1-2; D is undetermined. The V end was cut by 5 bases, the J end by 3 bases, with 10 bases between. The CDR3 totals 13 residues. Germline assignment: CDR1 SGHVS and CDR2 FQNEAQ. The sequenced part of the CDR3 DNA is TGTGCCAGCAGCCCCGTCGGGGACTATGGC. Its protein product is CASSPVGDYG. The whole CDR3 is CASSPVGDYGYTF.

At least ten counts were recorded for this clone. From the germline J gene comes the end of the CDR3, since the read stops 3 residues before it. V is TRBV19 and J is TRBJ2-5, with TRBD1 identical over 9 bases. The germline V gene has CDR1 LNHDA and CDR2 SQIVND (reference sequence). The J segment lost 5 bases and the V segment lost 7 bases, leaving 8 bases of the junction unmatched. The CDR3 spans 14 residues. The part of the CDR3 DNA that was read is TGTGCCAGTAAGGACAGGGGCGCGACGGAGACC. It is translated as CASKDRGATET. The whole CDR3 region reads CASKDRGATETQYF.

Remarks on this clone: The read ends 3 residues early relative to the CDR3; the germline J gene fills the gap. The V and J genes are TRBV7-8 and TRBJ2-7; D not certain. The germline CDR1 and CDR2 sequences are SGHVS and FQNEAQ. The CDR3 totals 14 residues. Trimming took 5 bases from V and 0 from J, leaving 11 bases between them. CDR3 sequence reads: CASSNPALSYEQYF. Partial CDR3 DNA: TGTGCCAGCAGCAATCCCGCGCTCTCCTACGAG.

This clone occurred many times. The sequenced fragment ends 3 residues before the CDR3 boundary, so the rest is inferred from the germline J gene. The V and J genes are TRBV19 and TRBJ1-1; 7 bases match TRBD1. The V and J ends lost 4 bases and 3 bases, in that order; junction bases with no gene match: 5. This CDR3 has 14 amino acids. Germline CDR1 LNHDA, CDR2 SQIVND (reference sequence). CDR3 bases read: TGTGCCAGTAGTACCCCGGGACAGCACACTGAA. Translation: CASSTPGQHTE. The entire CDR3 protein reads CASSTPGQHTEAFF.

Ten or more counts support this clone. The read ends 3 residues early relative to the CDR3; the germline J gene fills the gap. The V and J genes are TRBV2 and TRBJ2-1, with TRBD2 as a possible D gene (7 bases). CDR3 length: 16 residues. Germline CDR1 is SNHLY and CDR2 is FYNNEI. V gave up 1 base and J gave up 4 bases, with 14 bases separating them. CDR3 protein: CASSEEGGLGYNEQFF. CDR3 DNA (partial): TGTGCCAGCAGTGAAGAGGGGGGGCTCGGATACAATGAG.

The table lists this clone with many counts. The CDR3 is cut off 3 residues early in the read; its end comes from the germline J gene. The chain joins TRBV30 to TRBJ1-2, with D possibly being TRBD1 (6 bases). Between the trimmed V and J ends, which lost 0 bases and 4 bases, there was a span of 12 bases. Germline CDR1 GTSNPN, CDR2 SVGIG (reference sequence). The CDR3 runs to 14 residues. This CDR3 reads CAWSVGGGSYGYTF. The covered CDR3 bases are TGTGCCTGGAGTGTAGGGGGGGGTAGCTATGGC.

This clone was recorded at least ten times. The read falls 3 residues short of the CDR3 end, and the missing part is taken from the germline J gene. The V gene is TRBV19, the J gene TRBJ1-1, with 8 positions matching TRBD1. CDR3 length: 15 amino acids. CDR1 is LNHDA and CDR2 is SQIVND in the germline V gene (reference sequence). The trim removed 8 bases at V and 0 bases at J, leaving 8 bases unmatched. Partial CDR3 DNA: TGTGCCAGTTCTGGGACAGGTGTGATGAACACTGAA. This gives the protein CASSGTGVMNTE. The CDR3 in full is CASSGTGVMNTEAFF.

This clone was observed at least ten times. The sequence runs out 3 residues before the end of the CDR3; the remainder is reconstructed from the germline J gene. The rearrangement uses TRBV10-3 and TRBJ1-1, with 9 bases that match TRBD1. The germline V gene has CDR1 ENHRY and CDR2 SYGVKD. The CDR3 consists of 14 residues. The DNA read from the CDR3 is TGTGCCATCAGGGGGACAGGGACTCACCCAGGA. Amino acids: CAIRGTGTHPG. The complete CDR3 reads CAIRGTGTHPGAFF.

This clone is termed medium-sized. The CDR3 end lies 3 residues beyond the end of the read and is filled in from the germline J gene. The chain joins TRBV6-1 to TRBJ1-5; 11 bases are shared with TRBD1. Losses at the gene ends were 2 bases for V and 0 bases for J; bases not matched to a gene: 3. The CDR3 has 17 residues. Germline V lookup: CDR1 MNHNS, CDR2 SASEGT. The CDR3 sequence is CASSERTGGHSNQPQHF. The DNA read from the CDR3 is TGTGCCAGCAGTGAAAGGACAGGGGGCCATAGCAATCAGCCC.

This clone was seen ten or more times. The read halts 3 residues ahead of the CDR3 end, with the missing end drawn from the germline J gene. The genes are TRBV19 and TRBJ1-1; D may be TRBD1 (6 bases). Germline V gene data show CDR1 as LNHDA and CDR2 as SQIVND (reference sequence). Trimming left V 9 bases short and J 0 bases short, with 20 bases between. The CDR3 is 16 amino acids. The CDR3 region is CASRHLFQGMNTEAFF. The sequenced CDR3 bases are TGTGCCAGCCGCCACCTTTTCCAGGGGATGAACACTGAA.

In this sample, this clone turned up a few times. Given a much more abundant clone one base away, this may be a read error. With the read ending 3 residues before the CDR3 end, the germline J gene is used to fill in that end. V usage is TRBV2 and J usage is TRBJ1-5; possibly TRBD1 for D (6 bases). The V and J ends lost 5 bases and 1 base respectively, with 12 bases between them. The CDR3 runs to 15 residues. Germline CDR1 is SNHLY and CDR2 is FYNNEI. CDR3 sequence reads: CASSRTGWSNQPQHF. CDR3 bases read: TGTGCCAGCAGTCGAACAGGGTGGAGCAATCAGCCC.

This clone was counted ten times or more. With the read ending 3 residues before the CDR3 end, the germline J gene is used to fill in that end. The chain couples TRBV2 to TRBJ2-1, with 7 bases matching TRBD2. J lost 9 bases, V lost 3 bases, and 5 bases had no gene match. The length of the CDR3 is 13 residues. From germline, CDR1 is SNHLY and CDR2 FYNNEI. The CDR3 bases that were read are TGTGCCAGCAGTGATACGGCGGGAGTTGAG. It encodes CASSDTAGVE. The whole CDR3 sequence reads CASSDTAGVEQFF.

This clone was picked up many times. The read halts 3 residues ahead of the CDR3 end, with the missing end drawn from the germline J gene. Different DNA sequences within this sample yield the same CDR3. The chain employs TRBV7-9 and TRBJ2-6; 9 nucleotides agree with TRBD1. V trimming: 5 bases; J trimming: 3 bases; junction bases outside the gene matches: 2. CDR1 and CDR2 (germline): SEHNR, FQNEAQ (reference sequence). The CDR3 is 15 amino acids. The CDR3 loop is CASSRTGVGANVLTF. The sequenced CDR3 bases are TGTGCCAGCAGCAGGACAGGGGTTGGGGCCAACGTC.

This clone was observed at least ten times. The read terminates 3 residues ahead of where the CDR3 ends, so the germline J gene completes it. The chain combines TRBV18 with TRBJ2-7; tentative D call: TRBD2 (6 bases). Looked up from germline, CDR1 is KGHSH and CDR2 is LQKENI. The CDR3 covers 13 residues. V lost 4 bases and J lost 6, with 13 bases in between. The covered CDR3 bases are TGTGCCAGCTCACTTACTAGCAGTCTCGAG. As protein: CASSLTSSLE. The CDR3 in full is CASSLTSSLEQYF.

Many counts were recorded for this clone. The missing CDR3 end, 3 residues past where the read stops, is filled in from the germline J gene. V and J are TRBV12-3 or TRBV12-4 and TRBJ2-5; TRBD1 matches at 10 bases. CDR3 length equals 14 residues. The V segment lost 6 bases and the J segment 5 bases; nucleotides outside the gene matches: 6. CDR3 amino acids: CASRLVGQGETQYF. The CDR3 bases that were read are TGTGCCAGCAGACTGGTGGGACAGGGGGAGACC.

This clone has just a few counts. Only one base separates this from a far larger clonotype, so it likely reflects a read error. The CDR3 end lies 3 residues beyond the end of the read and is filled in from the germline J gene. This chain connects TRBV19 to TRBJ2-2; the match to TRBD1 covers 9 bases. V dropped 7 bases and J dropped 4; count of bases not matched to a gene: 13. The CDR3 has 17 residues. Per germline, CDR1 LNHDA and CDR2 SQIVND (reference sequence). The sequenced part of the CDR3 DNA is TGTGCCAGTACCACAGGACAGGGGAGGCTGAGCACCGGGGAG. Translated, it gives CASTTGQGRLSTGE. The complete CDR3 reads CASTTGQGRLSTGELFF. The complete variable domain, with remaining parts taken from reference TRBV19 and TRBJ2-2, reads DGGITQSPKYLFRKEGQNVTLSCEQNLNHDAMYWYRQDPGQGLRLIYYSQIVNDFQKGDIAEGYSVSREKKESFPLTVTSAQKNPTAFYLCASTTGQGRLSTGELFFGEGSRLTVL.

This clone was seen ten or more times. The CDR3 goes on 3 residues after the read ends, and that part is filled in from the germline J gene. The chain recombines TRBV10-1 with TRBJ2-1; TRBD2 aligns across 12 bases. The germline V gene has CDR1 WNHNN and CDR2 SYGVQD (reference sequence). The CDR3 contains 16 residues. V gave up 7 bases and J gave up 5 bases; unmatched junction bases: 9. The CDR3 reads CASTRGLAGTDNEQFF. The part of the CDR3 DNA that was read is TGCGCCAGCACCAGAGGACTAGCGGGGACAGACAATGAG.

In this sample, this clone turned up many times. The CDR3 is cut off 3 residues early in the read; its end comes from the germline J gene. The chain joins TRBV7-9 to TRBJ2-1; 7 bases agree with TRBD2. The CDR3 is made up of 13 amino acids. V lost 5 bases and J lost 9; bases outside the gene matches: 7. The V gene's germline CDR1 is SEHNR and CDR2 FQNEAQ (reference sequence). Partial CDR3 DNA: TGTGCCAGCAGCCTCGGACTAGTCGGTGAG. Protein product: CASSLGLVGE. The full CDR3 protein reads CASSLGLVGEQFF.

This clone counts as medium-sized. Read coverage stops 3 residues before the CDR3 terminus; the germline J gene supplies the remainder. The chain has TRBV29-1 and TRBJ2-3; D call uncertain. The CDR3 covers 11 residues. CDR1 is SQVTM, CDR2 ANQGSEA, per germline. V lost 6 bases to trimming and J lost 0 bases, with 4 bases between them. CDR3 bases read: TGCAGCGTAACTAGCACAGATACG. Translating it yields CSVTSTDT. The CDR3 reads in full as CSVTSTDTQYF.

Note on this clone: The read terminates 3 residues before the CDR3 end, so the remaining end is supplied by the germline J gene. The V gene is TRBV18, the J gene TRBJ2-7, with 12 nucleotides matching TRBD1. Germline V gives CDR1 KGHSH, CDR2 LQKENI. Trimming removed 8 bases from V and 2 bases from J; junction bases left unmatched: 7. The CDR3 is made up of 15 amino acids. The CDR3 bases that were read are TGTGCCAGCCAGGCGGGACAGGGGGCACCCTACGAG. Translated: CASQAGQGAPYE. The entire CDR3 reads CASQAGQGAPYEQYF.